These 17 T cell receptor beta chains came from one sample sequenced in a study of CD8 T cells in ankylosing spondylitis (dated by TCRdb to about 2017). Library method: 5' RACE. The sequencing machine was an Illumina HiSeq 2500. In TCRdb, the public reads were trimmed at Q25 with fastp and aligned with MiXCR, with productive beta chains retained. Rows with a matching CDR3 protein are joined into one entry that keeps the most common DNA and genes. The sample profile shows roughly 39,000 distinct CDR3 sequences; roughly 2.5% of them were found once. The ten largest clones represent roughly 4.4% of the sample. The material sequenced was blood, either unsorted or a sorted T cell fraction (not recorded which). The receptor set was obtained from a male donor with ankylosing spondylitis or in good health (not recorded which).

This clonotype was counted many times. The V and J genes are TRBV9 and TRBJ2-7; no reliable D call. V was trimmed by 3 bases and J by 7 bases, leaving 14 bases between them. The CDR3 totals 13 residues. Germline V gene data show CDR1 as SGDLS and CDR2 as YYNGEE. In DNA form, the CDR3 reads TGTGCCAGCAGCGAATCTGGGGTTGGGGAGCAGTACTTC. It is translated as CASSESGVGEQYF. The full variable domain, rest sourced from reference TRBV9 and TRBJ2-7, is DSGVTQTPKHLITATGQRVTLRCSPRSGDLSVYWYQQSLDQGLQFLIQYYNGEERAKGNILERFSAQQFPDLHSELNLSSLELGDSALYFCASSESGVGEQYFGPGTRLTVT.

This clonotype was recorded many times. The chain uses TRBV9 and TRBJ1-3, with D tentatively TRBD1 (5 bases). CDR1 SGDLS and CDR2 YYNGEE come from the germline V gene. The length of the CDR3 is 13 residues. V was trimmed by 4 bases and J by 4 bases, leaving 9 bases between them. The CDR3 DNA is TGTGCCAGCAGCAGGGGTGACGGAAACACCATATATTTT. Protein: CASSRGDGNTIYF.

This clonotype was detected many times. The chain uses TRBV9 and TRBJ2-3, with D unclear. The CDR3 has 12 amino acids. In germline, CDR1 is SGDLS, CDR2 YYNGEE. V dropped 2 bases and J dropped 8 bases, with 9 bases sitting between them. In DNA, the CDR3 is TGTGCCAGCAGCGTGACTGTAGGTACGCAGTATTTT. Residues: CASSVTVGTQYF.

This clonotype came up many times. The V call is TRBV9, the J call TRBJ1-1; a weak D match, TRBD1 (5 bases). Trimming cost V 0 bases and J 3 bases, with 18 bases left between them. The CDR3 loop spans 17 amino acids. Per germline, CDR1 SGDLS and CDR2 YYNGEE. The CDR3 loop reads CASSVEGQGGGYTEAFF. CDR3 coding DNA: TGTGCCAGCAGCGTAGAGGGGCAGGGAGGTGGGTACACTGAAGCTTTCTTT.

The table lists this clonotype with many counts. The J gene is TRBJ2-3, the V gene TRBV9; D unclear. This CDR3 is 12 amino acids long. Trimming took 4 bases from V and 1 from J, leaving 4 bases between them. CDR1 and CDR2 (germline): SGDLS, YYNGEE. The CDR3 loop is CASSHGTDTQYF. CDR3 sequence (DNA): TGTGCCAGCAGCCACGGCACAGATACGCAGTATTTT.

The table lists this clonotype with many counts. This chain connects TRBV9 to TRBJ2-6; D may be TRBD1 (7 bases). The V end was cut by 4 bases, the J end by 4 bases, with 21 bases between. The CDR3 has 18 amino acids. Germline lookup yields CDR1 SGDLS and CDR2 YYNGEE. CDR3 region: CASSPHSSGGSGANVLTF. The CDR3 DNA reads TGTGCCAGCAGCCCTCACTCCTCAGGGGGGTCGGGGGCCAACGTCCTGACTTTC.

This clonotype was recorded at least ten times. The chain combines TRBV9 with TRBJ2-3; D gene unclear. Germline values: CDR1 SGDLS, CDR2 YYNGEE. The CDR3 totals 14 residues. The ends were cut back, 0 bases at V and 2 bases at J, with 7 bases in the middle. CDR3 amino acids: CASSVAGNTDTQYF. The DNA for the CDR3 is TGTGCCAGCAGCGTAGCTGGGAACACAGATACGCAGTATTTT.

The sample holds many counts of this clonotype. The CDR3 coding sequence is TGTGCCAGCAGCGTAGGGGGACAGCACTCCTACGAGCAGTACTTC. Translating it yields CASSVGGQHSYEQYF. The rearrangement uses TRBV9 and TRBJ2-7; the match to TRBD1 covers 7 bases. Germline trimming cut 0 bases from V and 0 bases from J; bases unmatched to any gene: 3. Germline loops: CDR1 SGDLS, CDR2 YYNGEE. This CDR3 has 15 amino acids.

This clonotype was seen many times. The CDR3 region is CASSVAGTGWSETQYF. The CDR3 nucleotides are TGTGCCAGCAGCGTTGCCGGGACAGGGTGGTCAGAGACCCAGTACTTC. The chain couples TRBV9 to TRBJ2-5, with 9 bases aligning to TRBD1. V was pared by 2 bases and J by 4 bases, with 9 bases of the junction left unmatched. This CDR3 is 16 amino acids long. Germline-derived CDR1 and CDR2 are SGDLS and YYNGEE.

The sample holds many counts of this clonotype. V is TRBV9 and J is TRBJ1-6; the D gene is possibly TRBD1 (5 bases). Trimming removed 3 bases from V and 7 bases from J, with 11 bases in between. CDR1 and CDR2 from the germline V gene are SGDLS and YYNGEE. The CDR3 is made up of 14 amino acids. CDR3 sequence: CASSAGVENSPLHF. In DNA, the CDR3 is TGTGCCAGCAGCGCGGGGGTGGAGAATTCACCCCTCCACTTT.

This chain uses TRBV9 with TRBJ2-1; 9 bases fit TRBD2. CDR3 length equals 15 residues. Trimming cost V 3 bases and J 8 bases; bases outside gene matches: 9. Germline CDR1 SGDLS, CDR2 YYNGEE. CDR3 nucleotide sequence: TGTGCCAGCAGCGGCGGGGCGGGAGGGAGCGATGAGCAGTTCTTC. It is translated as CASSGGAGGSDEQFF.

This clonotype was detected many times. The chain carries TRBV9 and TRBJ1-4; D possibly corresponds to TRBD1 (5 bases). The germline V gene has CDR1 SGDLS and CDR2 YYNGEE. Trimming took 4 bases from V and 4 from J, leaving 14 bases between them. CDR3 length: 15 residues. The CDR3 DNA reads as TGTGCCAGCAGCCCCCGCAGACAGAGTAATGAAAAACTGTTTTTT. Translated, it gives CASSPRRQSNEKLFF.

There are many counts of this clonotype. The CDR3 bases are TGTGCCAGCAGCGTAGTGGGACAGGGGCACGAGCAGTACTTC. Its protein is CASSVVGQGHEQYF. J is TRBJ2-7 and V is TRBV9; 10 bases are a match to TRBD1. With V trimmed by 0 bases and J by 5 bases, 2 bases remained unmatched. Germline assignment: CDR1 SGDLS and CDR2 YYNGEE. This CDR3 contains 14 residues.

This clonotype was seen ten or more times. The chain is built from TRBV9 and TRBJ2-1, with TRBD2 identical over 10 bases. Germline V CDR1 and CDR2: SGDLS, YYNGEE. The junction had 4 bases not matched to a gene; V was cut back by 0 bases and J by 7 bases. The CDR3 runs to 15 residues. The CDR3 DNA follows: TGTGCCAGCAGCGTAGGGATAGCGGGAGGAAATGAGCAGTTCTTC. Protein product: CASSVGIAGGNEQFF.

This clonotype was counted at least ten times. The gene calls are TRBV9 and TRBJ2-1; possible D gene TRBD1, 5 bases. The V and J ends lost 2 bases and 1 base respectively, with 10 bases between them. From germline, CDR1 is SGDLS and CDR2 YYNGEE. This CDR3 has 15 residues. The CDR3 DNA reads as TGTGCCAGCAGCGTCCAGGGAAGTTCCTACAATGAGCAGTTCTTC. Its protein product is CASSVQGSSYNEQFF.

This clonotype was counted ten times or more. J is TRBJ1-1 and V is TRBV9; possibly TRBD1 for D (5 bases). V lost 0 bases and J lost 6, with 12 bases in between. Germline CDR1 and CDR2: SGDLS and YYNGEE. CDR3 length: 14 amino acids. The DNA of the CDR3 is TGTGCCAGCAGCGTAGCCGCTGGCAGGGCTGAAGCTTTCTTT. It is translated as CASSVAAGRAEAFF.

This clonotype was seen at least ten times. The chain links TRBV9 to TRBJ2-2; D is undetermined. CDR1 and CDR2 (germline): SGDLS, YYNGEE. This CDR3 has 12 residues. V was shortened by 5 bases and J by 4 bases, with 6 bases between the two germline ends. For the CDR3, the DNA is TGTGCCAGCAGGTTCACCACCGGGGAGCTGTTTTTT. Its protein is CASRFTTGELFF.